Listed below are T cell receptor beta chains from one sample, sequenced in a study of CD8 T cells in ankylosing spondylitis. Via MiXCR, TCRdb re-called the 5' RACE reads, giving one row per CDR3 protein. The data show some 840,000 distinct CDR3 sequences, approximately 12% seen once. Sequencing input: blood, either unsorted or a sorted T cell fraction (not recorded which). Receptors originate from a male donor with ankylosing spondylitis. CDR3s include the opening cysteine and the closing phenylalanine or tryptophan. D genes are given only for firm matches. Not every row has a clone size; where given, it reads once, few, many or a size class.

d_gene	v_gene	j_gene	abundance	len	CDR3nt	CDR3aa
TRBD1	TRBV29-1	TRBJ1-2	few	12	TGCAGCGTTGGGGACAGTAACTATGGCTACACCTTC	CSVGDSNYGYTF
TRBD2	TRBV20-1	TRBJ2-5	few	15	TGCAGTGCTAACCCGATAGCGGGAGGGGCAGAGACCCAGTACTTC	CSANPIAGGAETQYF
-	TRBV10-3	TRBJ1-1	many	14	TGTGCCATCAGTGAGTTTGCGGCGAACACTGAAGCTTTCTTT	CAISEFAANTEAFF
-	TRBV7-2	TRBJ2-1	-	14	TGTGCCAGCAGCCCCCGGGTGGGGTACAATGAGCAGTTCTTC	CASSPRVGYNEQFF
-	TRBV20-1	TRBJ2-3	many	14	TGCAGTGCTTCTACTCCTCGAAGCACAGATACGCAGTATTTT	CSASTPRSTDTQYF
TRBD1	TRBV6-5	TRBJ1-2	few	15	TGTGCCAGCAGTTCCCCGGGACAGGGGGTTGGTGACTACACCTTC	CASSSPGQGVGDYTF
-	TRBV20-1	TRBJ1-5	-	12	TGCAGTGCAAATCAGGGTGTTCAGCCCCAGCATTTT	CSANQGVQPQHF
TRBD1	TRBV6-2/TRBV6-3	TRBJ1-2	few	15	TGTGCCAGCAGCCGTCCCGGGACAGGAGACTATGGCTACACCTTC	CASSRPGTGDYGYTF
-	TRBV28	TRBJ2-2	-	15	TGTGCCAGCAGTTTACCGCGGGGGCGCACCGGGGAGCTGTTTTTT	CASSLPRGRTGELFF
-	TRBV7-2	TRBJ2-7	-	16	TGTGCCAGCAGCACTACACGGTCCGCCGTCCAGTACGAGCAGTACTTC	CASSTTRSAVQYEQYF
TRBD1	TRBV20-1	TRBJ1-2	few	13	TGCAGTGCCCCGGGACAGCGTAACTATGGCTACACCTTC	CSAPGQRNYGYTF
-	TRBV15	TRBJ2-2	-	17	TGTGCCACCAGCAGAGATAGGGCGGAGGCGAACACCGGGGAGCTGTTTTTT	CATSRDRAEANTGELFF
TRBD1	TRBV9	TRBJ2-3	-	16	TGTGCCAGCAGCGTCCCAGGGGGCAGGGGCACAGATACGCAGTATTTT	CASSVPGGRGTDTQYF
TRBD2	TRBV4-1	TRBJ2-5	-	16	TGCGCCAGCAGCCAAGAAAGCGGGGCAGCGAGGGGCGCCCAGTACTTC	CASSQESGAARGAQYF
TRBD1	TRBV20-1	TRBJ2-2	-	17	TGCAGTGCTAGAGATAGAAGACTAACAGGGGCACACGGGGAGCTGTTTTTT	CSARDRRLTGAHGELFF